The T cell receptor (beta chain) described here comes from a study of breast tumors, draining lymph nodes, adjacent tissues. Study-wide points: Findings are consistent with lymph node origin and intratumoral expansion of most tumor T cells. Compared with basal-like, luminal-like tumors shared significantly more repertoire with nontumor tissue. Tumor TCR diversity was below lymph nodes but above nontumor tissue. The lymph node origin of tumor T cells was framed as consistent with a hypothesis, not demonstrated.

There are 15 residues in the CDR3. Germline values: CDR1 SGDLS, CDR2 YYNGEE. V gave up 3 bases and J gave up 4 bases; unmatched junction bases: 8. Axillary draining lymph nodes of breast cancer patients supplied the node samples. TCRdb re-analysed the multiplex PCR reads in MiXCR, keeping a single row per CDR3 protein. The repertoire includes some 100,000 distinct CDR3 sequences, 21% of them detected once, and around 1.3% sits in the top ten. This clonotype was seen ten or more times. Antigen specificity is unknown. The receptor was derived from a female donor with breast cancer. Some clones in this sample may be carry-over from other donors' samples. V and J are TRBV9 and TRBJ2-7; 9 nucleotides line up with TRBD2. The sample consisted of axillary lymph node tissue. For the CDR3, the DNA is TGTGCCAGCAGCGCTAATAGCGGGAGAGCTTACGAGCAGTACTTC. Protein product: CASSANSGRAYEQYF. Looking up the rest from reference TRBV9 and TRBJ2-7 gives the full variable domain: DSGVTQTPKHLITATGQRVTLRCSPRSGDLSVYWYQQSLDQGLQFLIQYYNGEERAKGNILERFSAQQFPDLHSELNLSSLELGDSALYFCASSANSGRAYEQYFGPGTRLTVT.